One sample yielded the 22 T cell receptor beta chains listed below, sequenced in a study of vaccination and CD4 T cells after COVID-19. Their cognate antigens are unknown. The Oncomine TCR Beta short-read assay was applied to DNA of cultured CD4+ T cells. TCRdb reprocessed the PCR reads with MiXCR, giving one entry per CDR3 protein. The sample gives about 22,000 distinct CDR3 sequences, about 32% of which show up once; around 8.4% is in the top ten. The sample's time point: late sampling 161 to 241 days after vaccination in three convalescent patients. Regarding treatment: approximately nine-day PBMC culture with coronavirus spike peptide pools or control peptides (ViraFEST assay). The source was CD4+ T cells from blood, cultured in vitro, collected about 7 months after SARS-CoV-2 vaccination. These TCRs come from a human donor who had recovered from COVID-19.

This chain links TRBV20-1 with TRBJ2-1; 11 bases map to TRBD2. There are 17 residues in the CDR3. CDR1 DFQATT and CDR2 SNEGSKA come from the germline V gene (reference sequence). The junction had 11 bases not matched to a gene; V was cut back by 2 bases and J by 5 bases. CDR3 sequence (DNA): TGCAGTGCTAGACGGGTCCTTCCGGGACTAGCGGACAATGAGCAGTTCTTC. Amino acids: CSARRVLPGLADNEQFF.

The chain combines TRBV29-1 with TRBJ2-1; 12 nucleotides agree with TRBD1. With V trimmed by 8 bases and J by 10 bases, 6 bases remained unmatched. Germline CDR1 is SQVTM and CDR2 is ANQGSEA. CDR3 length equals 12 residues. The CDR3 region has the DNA TGCAGCACCGGGACAGGGGGCTGGGAGCAGTTCTTC. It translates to CSTGTGGWEQFF.

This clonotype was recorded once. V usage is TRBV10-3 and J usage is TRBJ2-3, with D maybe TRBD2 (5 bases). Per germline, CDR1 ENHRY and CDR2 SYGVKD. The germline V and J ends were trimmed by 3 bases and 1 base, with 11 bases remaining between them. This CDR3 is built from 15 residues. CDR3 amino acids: CAISEGLAGTDTQYF. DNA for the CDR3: TGTGCCATCAGTGAAGGGCTAGCAGGCACAGATACGCAGTATTTT.

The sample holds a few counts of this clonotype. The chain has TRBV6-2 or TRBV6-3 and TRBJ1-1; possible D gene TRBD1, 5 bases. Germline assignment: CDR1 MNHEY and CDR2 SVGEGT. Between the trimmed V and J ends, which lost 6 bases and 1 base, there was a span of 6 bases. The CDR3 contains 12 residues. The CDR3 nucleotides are TGTGCCAGCAGAACAGGGAACACTGAAGCTTTCTTT. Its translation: CASRTGNTEAFF.

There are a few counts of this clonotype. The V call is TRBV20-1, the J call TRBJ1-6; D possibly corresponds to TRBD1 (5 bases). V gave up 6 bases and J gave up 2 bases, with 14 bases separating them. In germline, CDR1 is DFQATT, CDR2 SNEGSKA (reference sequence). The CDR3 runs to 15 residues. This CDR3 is CSARRGGAYNSPLHF. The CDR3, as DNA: TGCAGTGCCCGAAGGGGCGGCGCCTATAATTCACCCCTCCACTTT.

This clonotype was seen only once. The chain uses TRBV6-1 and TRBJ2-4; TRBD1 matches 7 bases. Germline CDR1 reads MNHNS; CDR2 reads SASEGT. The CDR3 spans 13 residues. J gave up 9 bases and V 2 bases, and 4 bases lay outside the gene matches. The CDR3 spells CASSEHRGSIQYF. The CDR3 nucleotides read TGTGCCAGCAGTGAACACAGGGGAAGCATTCAGTACTTC.

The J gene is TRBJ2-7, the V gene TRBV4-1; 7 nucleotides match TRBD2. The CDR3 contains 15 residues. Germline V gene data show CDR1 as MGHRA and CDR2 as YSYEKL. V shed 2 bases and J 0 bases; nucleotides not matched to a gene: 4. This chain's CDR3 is CASSQILALSYEQYF. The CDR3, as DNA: TGCGCCAGCAGCCAAATACTAGCGCTCTCCTACGAGCAGTACTTC.

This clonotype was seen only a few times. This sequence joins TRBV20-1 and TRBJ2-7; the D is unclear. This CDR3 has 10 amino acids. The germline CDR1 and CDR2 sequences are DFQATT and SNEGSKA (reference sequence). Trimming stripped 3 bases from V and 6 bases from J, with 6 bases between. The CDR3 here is CSARGFEQYF. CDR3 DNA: TGCAGTGCTAGGGGTTTCGAGCAGTACTTC.

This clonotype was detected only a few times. CDR3 amino acids: CASRPLAGGDEQYF. For the CDR3, the DNA is TGTGCCAGCAGACCCCTAGCGGGGGGGGACGAGCAGTACTTC. The chain joins TRBV28 to TRBJ2-7; TRBD2 matches 12 bases. CDR3 length: 14 residues. The germline V gene encodes CDR1 MDHEN and CDR2 SYDVKM. Trimming removed 6 bases from V and 5 bases from J; junction bases left unmatched: 5.

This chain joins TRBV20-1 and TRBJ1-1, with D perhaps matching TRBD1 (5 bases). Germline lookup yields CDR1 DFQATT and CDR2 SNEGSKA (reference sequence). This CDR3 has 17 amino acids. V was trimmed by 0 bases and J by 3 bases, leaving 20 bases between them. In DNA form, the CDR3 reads TGCAGTGCTAGAGATTTTCGCTGGGCAGGGAGAGACACTGAAGCTTTCTTT. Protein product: CSARDFRWAGRDTEAFF.

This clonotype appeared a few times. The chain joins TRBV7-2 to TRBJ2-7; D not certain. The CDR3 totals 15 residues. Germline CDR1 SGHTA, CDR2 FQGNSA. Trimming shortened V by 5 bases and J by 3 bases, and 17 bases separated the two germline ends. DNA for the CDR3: TGTGCCAGCAGCACCGACGGCCCAAACCACTACGAGCAGTACTTC. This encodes CASSTDGPNHYEQYF.

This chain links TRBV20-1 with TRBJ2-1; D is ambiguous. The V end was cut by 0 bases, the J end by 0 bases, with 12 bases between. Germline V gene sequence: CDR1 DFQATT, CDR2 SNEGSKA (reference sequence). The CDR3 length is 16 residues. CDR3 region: CSARDLTGSSYNEQFF. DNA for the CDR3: TGCAGTGCTAGAGACTTAACGGGTAGCTCCTACAATGAGCAGTTCTTC.

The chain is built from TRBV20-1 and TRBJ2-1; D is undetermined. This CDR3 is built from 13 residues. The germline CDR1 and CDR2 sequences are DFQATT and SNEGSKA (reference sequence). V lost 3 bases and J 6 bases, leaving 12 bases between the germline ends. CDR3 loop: CSAREQWGNEQFF. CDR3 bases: TGCAGTGCTAGGGAACAGTGGGGCAATGAGCAGTTCTTC.

The CDR3, as DNA: TGTGCCAGCAGCCAAGGGAGGGCCGGAGAGCAGTACTTC. Amino acid sequence: CASSQGRAGEQYF. The chain has TRBV4-2 and TRBJ2-7, with a tentative D call TRBD2 (6 bases). Germline CDR1 reads LGHNA; CDR2 reads YNFKEQ. Trimming removed 1 base from V and 7 bases from J, with 11 bases in between. The CDR3 is made up of 13 amino acids.

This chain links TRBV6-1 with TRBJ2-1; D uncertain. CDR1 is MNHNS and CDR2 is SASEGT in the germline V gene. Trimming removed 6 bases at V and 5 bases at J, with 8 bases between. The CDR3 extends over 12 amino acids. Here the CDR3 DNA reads TGTGCCAGCAGCGCCTATGACAATGAGCAGTTCTTC. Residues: CASSAYDNEQFF.

CDR3 nucleotides: TGCGCCAGCAGCATCCAAGAGACCCAGTACTTC. Its protein product is CASSIQETQYF. V is TRBV5-1 and J is TRBJ2-5; no clear D gene. CDR1 and CDR2 (germline): SGHRS, YFSETQ. V lost 4 bases to trimming and J lost 1 base, with 2 bases between them. The CDR3 spans 11 residues.

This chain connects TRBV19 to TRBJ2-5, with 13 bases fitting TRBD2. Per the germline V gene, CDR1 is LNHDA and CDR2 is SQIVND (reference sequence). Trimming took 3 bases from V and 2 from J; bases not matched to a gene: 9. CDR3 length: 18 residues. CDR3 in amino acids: CASSIDGTSGTGQETQYF. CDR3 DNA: TGTGCCAGTAGTATTGATGGGACTAGCGGGACAGGGCAAGAGACCCAGTACTTC.

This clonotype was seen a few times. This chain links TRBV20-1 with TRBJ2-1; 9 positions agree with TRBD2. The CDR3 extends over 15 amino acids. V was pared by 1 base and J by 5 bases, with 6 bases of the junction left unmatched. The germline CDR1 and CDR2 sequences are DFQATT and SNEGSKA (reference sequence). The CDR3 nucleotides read TGCAGTGCTAGAGGACGGCGGGAGGGGGACAATGAGCAGTTCTTC. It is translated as CSARGRREGDNEQFF.

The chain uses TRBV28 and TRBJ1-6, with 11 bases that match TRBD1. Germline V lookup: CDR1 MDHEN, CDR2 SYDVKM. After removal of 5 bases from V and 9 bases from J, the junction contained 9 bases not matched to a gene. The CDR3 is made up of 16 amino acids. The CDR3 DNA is TGTGCCAGCAGTCTCTTAACCGGGACAGGGGGTTCACCCCTCCACTTT. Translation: CASSLLTGTGGSPLHF. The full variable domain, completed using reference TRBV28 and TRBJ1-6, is DVKVTQSSRYLVKRTGEKVFLECVQDMDHENMFWYRQDPGLGLRLIYFSYDVKMKEKGDIPEGYSVSREKKERFSLILESASTNQTSMYLCASSLLTGTGGSPLHFGNGTRLTVT.

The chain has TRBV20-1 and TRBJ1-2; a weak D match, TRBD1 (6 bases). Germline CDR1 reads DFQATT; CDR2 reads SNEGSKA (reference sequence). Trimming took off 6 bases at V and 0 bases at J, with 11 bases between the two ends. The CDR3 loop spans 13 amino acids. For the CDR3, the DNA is TGCAGTGCATCTAACAGGGCTAACTATGGCTACACCTTC. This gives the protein CSASNRANYGYTF.

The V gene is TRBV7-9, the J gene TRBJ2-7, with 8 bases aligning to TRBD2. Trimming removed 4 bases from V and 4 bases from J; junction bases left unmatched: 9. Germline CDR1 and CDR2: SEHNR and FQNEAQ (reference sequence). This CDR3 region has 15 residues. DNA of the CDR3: TGTGCCAGCAGCTCCGAACGGGGGGGCATTTACGAGCAGTACTTC. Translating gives CASSSERGGIYEQYF. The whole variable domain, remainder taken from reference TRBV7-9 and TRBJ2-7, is DTGVSQNPRHKITKRGQNVTFRCDPISEHNRLYWYRQTLGQGPEFLTYFQNEAQLEKSRLLSDRFSAERPKGSFSTLEIQRTEQGDSAMYLCASSSERGGIYEQYFGPGTRLTVT.

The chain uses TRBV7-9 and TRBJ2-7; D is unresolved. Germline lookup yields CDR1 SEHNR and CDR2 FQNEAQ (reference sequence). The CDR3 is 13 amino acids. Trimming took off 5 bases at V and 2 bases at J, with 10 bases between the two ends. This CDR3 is CASSTLGTYEQYF. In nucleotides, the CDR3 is TGTGCCAGCAGCACCCTCGGAACCTACGAGCAGTACTTC.